This T cell receptor (beta chain) appears in the sequencing data of a study of siplizumab effects on memory and regulatory T cells. Germline assignment: CDR1 SNHLY and CDR2 FYNNEI. V shed 3 bases, J shed 5 bases, and the junction held 2 bases outside the gene matches. This CDR3 has 14 residues. Regarding this clone: Antigen: not known.

Broader study findings: Where siplizumab was present, mappable alloreactive CD4+ clones averaged approximately 70% Treg-derived, compared with less than 35% in controls.

TCRdb's table, derived via immunoSEQ multiplex PCR, lists solely in-frame clones and lacks some. Here the sample spans 99,000 or so clones, about 93% being singletons. The TCR sequence derives from a human donor in good health. This chain joins TRBV2 and TRBJ1-5; 9 positions agree with TRBD1. Sequenced: CD4+ T cells sorted from blood. CDR3: CASSEDRGDQPQHF. The CDR3 DNA sequence: TGTGCCAGCAGTGAGGACAGGGGCGATCAGCCCCAGCATTTT.